One T cell receptor beta chain is described in this entry. Which antigen it targets is not known. Base qualities are not at hand, and no much larger clone is one base apart. This sample is part of a study of PD-L1 blockade in urothelial cancer (dated by TCRdb to about 2017). About the study as a whole: Every patient began therapy in about 2014 and was given atezolizumab 1,200 mg intravenously every 3 weeks. Fewer than ten patients reached durable clinical benefit, while some 21 patients did not. Somatic, immune and clinical correlates of response to PD-L1 blockade with atezolizumab in urothelial cancer were the focus of an exploratory multi-omic analysis. Durable clinical benefit meant progression-free survival longer than 6 months, and TCR features were also tested against progression-free and overall survival. Whole exome sequencing and RNA sequencing of pretreatment tumors were performed alongside TCR sequencing in the same patients. Blood samples were analyzed at 3 weeks after treatment start (second dose) and at 6 weeks after treatment start. Patients had an ECOG performance status of 0 or 1 and had received between 0 and 3 prior chemotherapy regimens. Pretreatment blood TCR-seq was available for about 28 patients, at least one posttreatment blood collection was obtained for around 25 patients, and tumor TCR-seq was available for around 25 patients. Pretreatment tumor samples, along with matched peripheral blood collected serially before and after atezolizumab treatment, underwent TCR sequencing. Twenty-five of 29 patients were identified as males with urothelial cancer of bladder origin, and a prior smoking history was reported by 18 of 29 patients. A median of about 150,000 T cells and 80,000 or so unique TCRs was obtained from blood samples, and a median clonality of approximately 0.08 was observed.

Synthetic TCR analog templates were spiked into each PCR so that absolute template abundance could be estimated from read counts. Using the immunoSEQ assay, TCRbeta CDR3 regions were amplified from genomic DNA with bias-controlled V and J gene primers. Sequencing of rearranged TCRbeta segments was performed at approximately 20X coverage. The study's processing was this. Sequencing errors were corrected by clustering and CDR3s were annotated against IMGT to assign V, D and J genes. Out-of-frame and stop-codon sequences were excluded, and only productive TCRbeta rearrangements were used in downstream analyses. To compute clonality, Shannon entropy was normalized by the log of the number of unique productive sequences and then subtracted from one. Clones differing between time points or between blood and tumor were identified by Fisher's exact test with Benjamini-Hochberg correction at adjusted p below 0.01. Here the immuneACCESS table is served through TCRdb, limited to in-frame sequences with V and J called. Missing clones are a known gap in these copies; in checked studies unresolved V genes cover under half, and the rest lacks a known reason. The V and J calls and clone size come from that table; D and trimming were worked out from the DNA. The sample table records about 63,000 clones; roughly 79% of these occur just once. Around 6% of the sample goes to the ten largest clones.

CDR1 LGHNT and CDR2 FRNRAP were looked up in the germline V gene. V is reduced by 2 bases and J by 6 bases, leaving a spacing of 15 bases between them. Including the terminal cysteine and phenylalanine, the CDR3 comprises 15 residues. Just CDR3 DNA is preserved here, 45 bases in frame from base 1. The time point tag for this specimen amounts to: pretreatment peripheral blood. A cohort of 25 to 30 patients with locally advanced or metastatic urothelial carcinoma, treated at Memorial Sloan Kettering on a trial protocol, was included. Peripheral blood mononuclear cells were collected pretreatment and during treatment, with between 1 and 8 total time points per patient. The Qiagen DNeasy Blood extraction kit was used to purify genomic DNA from total PBMCs and tumor samples. PBMCs were collected pretreatment and during treatment and were isolated and stored as previously described. Study-wide findings and limitations: Among patients with durable benefit, tumor-associated TCR clones showed greater expansion in peripheral blood 3 weeks after treatment started (n ≈ 23, p = 0.022). Improved progression-free and overall survival was found to be associated with pretreatment peripheral blood TCR clonality below the median. Because the sample size was small (n ≈ 29) and many of the analyses were exploratory, the results are meant to be hypothesis-generating.

Sequences were derived from PBMCs, sampled around atezolizumab (anti-PD-L1) treatment. This TCR derives from a man aged 65 to 85 with urothelial cancer. Recombination joined TRBV12-5 with TRBJ2-3; the D segment could be TRBD1, given 6 matching bases. The sequenced DNA: TGTGCTAGTGGTTTGCTCCGGGGTAGGGGGGATACGCAGTATTTT. This yields the protein CASGLLRGRGDTQYF. The full variable domain, completed from the reference TRBV12-5 and TRBJ2-3 proteins outside the CDR3, reads DARVTQTPRHKVTEMGQEVTMRCQPILGHNTVFWYRQTMMQGLELLAYFRNRAPLDDSGMPKDRFSAEMPDATLATLKIQPSEPRDSAVYFCASGLLRGRGDTQYFGPGTRLTVL.